The sequence of this T cell receptor beta chain was determined in a study of cytomegalovirus exposure and HLA in healthy donors. Looked up from germline, CDR1 is LNHDA and CDR2 is SQIVND (reference sequence). This CDR3 is built from 16 residues. The ends lost 4 bases at V and 6 bases at J; junction bases unmatched: 11. In the PCR, 60 Vbeta and 13 Jbeta primers were used. Profiled with immunoSEQ multiplex PCR; TCRdb holds only in-frame clones, not every one. Of approximately 140,000 clones in the sample, roughly 77% were seen once. Specimen: PBMCs. The chain carries TRBV19 and TRBJ1-5; 8 positions match TRBD1. The receptor's source is a man in his forties in good health and CMV-seronegative. The CDR3 loop is CASSTFGQGQSQPQHF. The CDR3 DNA is TGTGCCAGTAGTACTTTTGGACAGGGCCAGAGTCAGCCCCAGCATTTT.